This T cell receptor (beta chain) was sequenced during a study of shared clonotypes between healthy human individuals. Study-level findings and limits: When compared with the clonotypes that were shared by all four sorted-subset donors, the non-shared clonotypes turned out to have lower generation probabilities.

Of note for this clone: Its antigen remains unknown.

Assay used: immunoSEQ multiplex PCR; TCRdb lists only in-frame clones, some missing. The sample carries more than 2 million clones, around 95% recorded once. V lost 0 bases and J 1 base, leaving 9 bases between the germline ends. The CDR3 extends over 15 amino acids. Looked up from germline, CDR1 is SGHAT and CDR2 is FQNNGV. This TCR came from a man aged 18 to 29 in good health. The sequencing input was naive CD4+ T cells sorted from blood. Sample subset: CD45RA+ positively selected. The rearrangement joins TRBV11-2 to TRBJ1-1; D is ambiguous. For the CDR3, the DNA is TGTGCCAGCAGCTTAGATCCTGGGGAGAACACTGAAGCTTTCTTT. This gives the protein CASSLDPGENTEAFF.